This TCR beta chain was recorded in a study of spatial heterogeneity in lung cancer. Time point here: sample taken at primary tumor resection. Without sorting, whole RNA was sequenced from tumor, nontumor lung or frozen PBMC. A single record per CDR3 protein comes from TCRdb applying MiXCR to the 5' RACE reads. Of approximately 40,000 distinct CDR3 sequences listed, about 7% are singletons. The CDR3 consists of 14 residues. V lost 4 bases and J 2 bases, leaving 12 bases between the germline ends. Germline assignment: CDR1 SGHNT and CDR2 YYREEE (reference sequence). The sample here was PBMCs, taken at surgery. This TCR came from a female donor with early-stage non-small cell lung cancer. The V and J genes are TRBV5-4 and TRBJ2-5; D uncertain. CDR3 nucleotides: TGTGCCAGCAGCCCCTCCTGGCGGCAAGAGACCCAGTACTTC. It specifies CASSPSWRQETQYF.